This entry lists 32 T cell receptor beta chains sequenced from one sample in a study of T cell changes during pregnancy in multiple sclerosis (dated by TCRdb to the late 2010s). Library prep was done by the immunoSEQ multiplex PCR assay. TCRdb provides this immuneACCESS table in a form limited to in-frame rearrangements. Some clones are lacking; in checked studies, under half of them reflect an unresolved V gene, and why the rest are absent is not known. In all, the sample holds 35,000 to 55,000 clones, and roughly 92% of those were seen once. Of the sample, roughly 0.5% is held by the ten largest clones. The material sequenced was CD4+ T cells from peripheral blood mononuclear cells, taken in the third trimester of pregnancy. These receptors were taken from a female donor with multiple sclerosis, enrolled in a pregnancy study.

The V and J genes are TRBV7-8 and TRBJ2-7; D gene unclear. The CDR3 totals 13 residues. Germline-derived CDR1 and CDR2 are SGHVS and FQNEAQ. Between the trimmed V and J ends, which lost 7 bases and 5 bases, there was a span of 15 bases. The CDR3 reads CASTSTPPHEQYF. The CDR3 coding sequence is TGTGCCAGCACTTCGACACCTCCCCACGAGCAGTACTTC.

The rearrangement joins TRBV11-2 to TRBJ2-7, with a weak D call TRBD2 (6 bases). CDR3 size: 19 residues. Trimming took off 4 bases at V and 2 bases at J, with 27 bases between the two ends. The germline gives CDR1 SGHAT, CDR2 FQNNGV. CDR3 region: CASSYGEDRPRGYTYEQYF. The DNA for the CDR3 is TGTGCCAGCAGCTACGGGGAGGACCGACCCCGGGGATATACCTACGAGCAGTACTTC.

The chain is built from TRBV4-3 and TRBJ2-1; D is possibly TRBD2 (5 bases). The length of the CDR3 is 18 residues. Germline CDR1 reads LGHNA; CDR2 reads YSLEER. V was trimmed by 0 bases and J by 1 base, leaving 16 bases between them. The CDR3 region is CASSQDTSAALSYNEQFF. As DNA, the CDR3 is TGCGCCAGCAGCCAAGATACGTCAGCGGCCTTGTCCTACAATGAGCAGTTCTTC.

The chain links TRBV27 to TRBJ2-7; D is uncertain. V was clipped by 2 bases and J by 6 bases, with 8 bases between them. The CDR3 contains 12 residues. The germline V gene encodes CDR1 MNHEY and CDR2 SMNVEV (reference sequence). In nucleotides, the CDR3 is TGTGCCAGCAGTTTACGCCTCGGCGAGCAGTACTTC. Amino acid sequence: CASSLRLGEQYF.

CDR3 region: CASRLGGTRTDTQYF. The CDR3 region has the DNA TGTGCCAGCAGGCTTGGAGGAACACGCACAGATACGCAGTATTTT. The chain recombines TRBV7-2 with TRBJ2-3, with a tentative D call TRBD2 (5 bases). Germline-derived CDR1 and CDR2 are SGHTA and FQGNSA. The CDR3 extends over 15 amino acids. V dropped 6 bases and J dropped 1 base, with 14 bases sitting between them.

The chain carries TRBV7-3 and TRBJ2-1; a possible D gene is TRBD1 (5 bases). V gave up 4 bases and J gave up 6 bases, with 19 bases separating them. The CDR3 totals 16 residues. Looked up from germline, CDR1 is SGHTA and CDR2 is FQGTGA. In DNA, the CDR3 is TGTGCCAGCAGCTCTGTAAATGGCCCAGGGCCCAATGAGCAGTTCTTC. Amino acids: CASSSVNGPGPNEQFF.

The rearrangement links TRBV5-5 to TRBJ1-3; tentatively, D is TRBD1 (6 bases). Per the germline V gene, CDR1 is SGHKS and CDR2 is YYEKEE (reference sequence). Trimming took 4 bases from V and 4 from J, leaving 12 bases between them. CDR3 length: 14 amino acids. The CDR3: CASSRGGVGNTIYF. The CDR3 DNA follows: TGTGCCAGCAGCAGAGGGGGAGTCGGAAACACCATATATTTT.

This rearrangement joins TRBV11-2 to TRBJ2-5; 7 bases agree with TRBD2. Germline CDR1 is SGHAT and CDR2 is FQNNGV. The length of the CDR3 is 16 residues. The J segment lost 4 bases and the V segment lost 2 bases, leaving 10 bases of the junction unmatched. CDR3 coding DNA: TGTGCCAGCAGCTTATACCGCAAGCGGGAAGGAGAGACCCAGTACTTC. It yields the protein CASSLYRKREGETQYF.

This clone was seen only once. This rearrangement joins TRBV5-1 to TRBJ2-3; 7 bases fit TRBD2. V lost 4 bases, J lost 5 bases, and 4 bases stayed unmatched. The germline CDR1 and CDR2 sequences are SGHRS and YFSETQ. There are 13 residues in the CDR3. The CDR3 nucleotides are TGCGCCAGCAGCCAATTAGCGGGAGATACGCAGTATTTT. Encoded protein: CASSQLAGDTQYF. Together with reference TRBV5-1 and TRBJ2-3, the CDR3 gives the full variable domain: KAGVTQTPRYLIKTRGQQVTLSCSPISGHRSVSWYQQTPGQGLQFLFEYFSETQRNKGNFPGRFSGRQFSNSRSEMNVSTLELGDSALYLCASSQLAGDTQYFGPGTRLTVL.

This chain uses TRBV29-1 with TRBJ2-2; 9 positions agree with TRBD2. J was trimmed by 2 bases and V by 3 bases; bases with no gene match: 10. CDR1 is SQVTM and CDR2 is ANQGSEA in the germline V gene. This CDR3 is built from 17 residues. The CDR3 DNA follows: TGCAGCGTTGACAAACTTACTAGCGGGCAAAACACCGGGGAGCTGTTTTTT. Amino acids: CSVDKLTSGQNTGELFF.

The V and J genes are TRBV11-2 and TRBJ2-1; TRBD2 agrees at 9 bases. The CDR3 totals 18 residues. Germline lookup yields CDR1 SGHAT and CDR2 FQNNGV. Trimming removed 3 bases from V and 4 bases from J; junction bases left unmatched: 13. The CDR3, as DNA: TGTGCCAGCAGCTTTAGGACTAGCGCCACAATAAAGTACAATGAGCAGTTCTTC. Encoded protein: CASSFRTSATIKYNEQFF.

This clone has a single count. The V and J genes are TRBV5-1 and TRBJ1-2; no reliable D call. The CDR3 length is 14 residues. Germline assignment: CDR1 SGHRS and CDR2 YFSETQ. The V end was cut by 1 base, the J end by 8 bases, with 15 bases between. The CDR3 loop reads CASSLTDSIEGYTF. DNA for the CDR3: TGCGCCAGCAGCTTGACTGACTCGATAGAAGGCTACACCTTC.

This clone was seen once. The V gene is TRBV19, the J gene TRBJ1-2; 9 nucleotides match TRBD1. Germline-derived CDR1 and CDR2 are LNHDA and SQIVND (reference sequence). The CDR3 extends over 14 amino acids. V shed 6 bases and J 7 bases; nucleotides not matched to a gene: 9. This CDR3 reads CASSTFGDRVGYTF. The CDR3 DNA reads as TGTGCCAGTAGCACTTTTGGGGACAGGGTTGGCTACACCTTC.

The rearrangement uses TRBV19 and TRBJ2-5; D might be TRBD1 (6 bases). V lost 6 bases to trimming and J lost 3 bases, with 20 bases between them. The CDR3 sequence is 16 residues long. Germline V lookup: CDR1 LNHDA, CDR2 SQIVND (reference sequence). The CDR3 spells CASSNHPGAGEETQYF. In nucleotides, the CDR3 is TGTGCCAGTAGCAACCATCCAGGGGCAGGGGAAGAGACCCAGTACTTC. Variable domain in full (rest from reference TRBV19 and TRBJ2-5): DGGITQSPKYLFRKEGQNVTLSCEQNLNHDAMYWYRQDPGQGLRLIYYSQIVNDFQKGDIAEGYSVSREKKESFPLTVTSAQKNPTAFYLCASSNHPGAGEETQYFGPGTRLLVL.

V gene TRBV27 combines with J gene TRBJ1-2, with D possibly TRBD1 on 5 matching bases. In germline, CDR1 is MNHEY, CDR2 SMNVEV (reference sequence). This CDR3 is built from 14 residues. V lost 6 bases to trimming and J lost 0 bases, with 11 bases between them. The DNA for the CDR3 is TGTGCCAGCAGATCGACAGCTTCTAACTATGGCTACACCTTC. Encoded protein: CASRSTASNYGYTF.

This chain joins TRBV6-5 and TRBJ2-1, with a tentative D call TRBD2 (5 bases). Trimming shortened V by 3 bases and J by 6 bases, and 15 bases separated the two germline ends. The germline V gene has CDR1 MNHEY and CDR2 SVGAGI. This CDR3 region has 15 residues. In DNA, the CDR3 is TGTGCCAGCAGTTATGGCGGACTGAAGGCCAATGAGCAGTTCTTC. It encodes CASSYGGLKANEQFF.

This clone was found once. V gene TRBV19 combines with J gene TRBJ2-1; TRBD1 might be the D (5 bases). The CDR3 has 12 amino acids. The germline CDR1 and CDR2 sequences are LNHDA and SQIVND (reference sequence). V was trimmed by 1 base and J by 13 bases, leaving 11 bases between them. CDR3 in DNA: TGTGCCAGTAGTATAGTCCAGGGCCCACAGTTCTTC. This sequence encodes CASSIVQGPQFF.

The chain combines TRBV19 with TRBJ2-2; 9 bases line up with TRBD2. V dropped 3 bases and J dropped 7; count of bases not matched to a gene: 9. Germline CDR1 and CDR2: LNHDA and SQIVND (reference sequence). CDR3 length: 16 amino acids. The DNA of the CDR3 is TGTGCCAGTAGTATGGCCGGGACTAGCAAGGTCGGGGAGCTGTTTTTT. It translates to CASSMAGTSKVGELFF.

The rearrangement uses TRBV11-3 and TRBJ2-5, with TRBD2 identical over 8 bases. V gave up 1 base and J gave up 5 bases; unmatched junction bases: 6. CDR3 size: 15 residues. Germline V gene data show CDR1 as SGHNT and CDR2 as YENEEA. CDR3 in amino acids: CASSLGTGRVETQYF. In DNA form, the CDR3 reads TGTGCCAGCAGCTTAGGAACCGGGAGGGTGGAGACCCAGTACTTC.

The chain employs TRBV4-2 and TRBJ1-5, with 7 bases lining up with TRBD1. The germline V gene encodes CDR1 LGHNA and CDR2 YNFKEQ. The length of the CDR3 is 15 residues. The trim removed 1 base at V and 3 bases at J, leaving 3 bases unmatched. CDR3 protein: CASSQGGQDNQPQHF. The DNA of the CDR3 is TGTGCCAGCAGCCAAGGTGGACAGGACAATCAGCCCCAGCATTTT.

V usage is TRBV18 and J usage is TRBJ2-1; 7 bases are shared with TRBD2. CDR1 and CDR2 (germline): KGHSH, LQKENI. V lost 6 bases, J lost 0 bases, and 11 bases stayed unmatched. The CDR3 covers 17 residues. The CDR3 loop reads CASSPWVRTSSYNEQFF. CDR3 coding DNA: TGTGCCAGCTCCCCCTGGGTGAGGACTAGCTCCTACAATGAGCAGTTCTTC.

The chain couples TRBV19 to TRBJ2-2, with 10 bases identical to TRBD1. The CDR3 covers 18 residues. After removal of 9 bases from V and 6 bases from J, the junction contained 19 bases not matched to a gene. From germline, CDR1 is LNHDA and CDR2 SQIVND (reference sequence). DNA for the CDR3: TGTGCCAGCTCCCGGGACAGGGGCTCAGCGGGAGCCCCCGGGGAGCTGTTTTTT. It is translated as CASSRDRGSAGAPGELFF.

This clone was seen once. The chain joins TRBV30 to TRBJ2-5; perhaps TRBD1 as D (5 bases). The CDR3 has 19 amino acids. Trimming stripped 0 bases from V and 3 bases from J, with 26 bases between. Germline CDR1 GTSNPN, CDR2 SVGIG (reference sequence). CDR3: CAWSVGGSKEQDREETQYF. In DNA, the CDR3 is TGTGCCTGGAGTGTGGGCGGAAGTAAAGAACAGGACCGAGAAGAGACCCAGTACTTC.

The chain joins TRBV7-2 to TRBJ1-5, with 9 bases that match TRBD1. CDR3 length equals 14 residues. CDR1 and CDR2 (germline): SGHTA, FQGNSA. The V gene end was trimmed by 5 bases and the J gene end by 6 bases; junction bases not matched to a gene: 5. The CDR3 DNA reads as TGTGCCAGCAGCCTTCGACAGGGGGGTCAGCCCCAGCATTTT. Amino acid sequence: CASSLRQGGQPQHF. Full variable domain (rest looked up from reference TRBV7-2 and TRBJ1-5): GAGVSQSPSNKVTEKGKDVELRCDPISGHTALYWYRQSLGQGLEFLIYFQGNSAPDKSGLPSDRFSAERTGGSVSTLTIQRTQQEDSAVYLCASSLRQGGQPQHFGDGTRLSIL.

This chain joins TRBV7-2 and TRBJ2-2; D possibly corresponds to TRBD1 (5 bases). The V end was cut by 5 bases, the J end by 3 bases, with 13 bases between. Per the germline V gene, CDR1 is SGHTA and CDR2 is FQGNSA. CDR3 size: 15 residues. The CDR3: CASSPGLGHTGELFF. The CDR3 DNA reads as TGTGCCAGCAGCCCAGGGCTGGGCCACACCGGGGAGCTGTTTTTT.

The rearrangement uses TRBV5-1 and TRBJ2-1; 13 positions agree with TRBD2. Germline CDR1 reads SGHRS; CDR2 reads YFSETQ. With V trimmed by 4 bases and J by 8 bases, 6 bases remained unmatched. This CDR3 contains 15 residues. CDR3 sequence reads: CASSPTGLAGDEQFF. CDR3 nucleotides: TGCGCCAGCAGCCCGACCGGACTAGCGGGAGATGAGCAGTTCTTC.

The V call is TRBV18, the J call TRBJ1-5; D gene uncertain. Germline V gene lookup returns CDR1 KGHSH and CDR2 LQKENI. Trimming stripped 2 bases from V and 6 bases from J, with 5 bases between. This CDR3 region has 12 residues. As DNA, the CDR3 is TGTGCCAGCTCACCATCGTCTCAGCCCCAGCATTTT. Amino acid sequence: CASSPSSQPQHF. The full variable domain, in which reference TRBV18 and TRBJ1-5 provide the parts outside the CDR3, is NAGVMQNPRHLVRRRGQEARLRCSPMKGHSHVYWYRQLPEEGLKFMVYLQKENIIDESGMPKERFSAEFPKEGPSILRIQQVVRGDSAAYFCASSPSSQPQHFGDGTRLSIL.

The rearrangement links TRBV28 to TRBJ2-7; D is unresolved. Germline V gives CDR1 MDHEN, CDR2 SYDVKM. The V end lost 5 bases, the J end lost 5 bases, and 10 bases lay between the germline ends. The CDR3 covers 12 residues. CDR3 region: CASSLLTHEQYF. CDR3 nucleotide sequence: TGTGCCAGCAGTCTCTTGACACACGAGCAGTACTTC.

This chain joins TRBV29-1 and TRBJ1-2; 9 bases are a match to TRBD1. The CDR3 sequence is 13 residues long. V gave up 8 bases and J gave up 6 bases; unmatched junction bases: 10. The germline V gene encodes CDR1 SQVTM and CDR2 ANQGSEA. The CDR3 sequence: CSFLTGGKDGYTF. The CDR3 coding sequence is TGCAGCTTCCTGACAGGGGGGAAAGATGGCTACACCTTC.

The CDR3 DNA follows: TGTGCCAGCAGCAAAGGAACCACTCAGCGGGTGAGCACAGATACGCAGTATTTT. Encoded protein: CASSKGTTQRVSTDTQYF. The chain couples TRBV11-2 to TRBJ2-3, with a tentative D call TRBD2 (6 bases). Germline-derived CDR1 and CDR2 are SGHAT and FQNNGV. V lost 5 bases and J 0 bases, leaving 21 bases between the germline ends. The CDR3 is 18 amino acids.

V usage is TRBV7-2 and J usage is TRBJ2-5, with 13 bases matching TRBD2. Germline assignment: CDR1 SGHTA and CDR2 FQGNSA. This CDR3 spans 16 amino acids. The junction had 8 bases not matched to a gene; V was cut back by 6 bases and J by 4 bases. The CDR3 is CASRSRTSGRSETQYF. The CDR3 region has the DNA TGTGCCAGCAGATCTAGGACTAGCGGGAGATCAGAGACCCAGTACTTC.

The CDR3 region is CASTGQGGATGELFF. In nucleotides, the CDR3 is TGTGCCAGCACAGGACAGGGGGGAGCCACCGGGGAGCTGTTTTTT. V gene TRBV2 combines with J gene TRBJ2-2, with TRBD1 matching 10 bases. CDR1 SNHLY and CDR2 FYNNEI come from the germline V gene. CDR3 size: 15 residues. The ends lost 7 bases at V and 4 bases at J; junction bases unmatched: 6.